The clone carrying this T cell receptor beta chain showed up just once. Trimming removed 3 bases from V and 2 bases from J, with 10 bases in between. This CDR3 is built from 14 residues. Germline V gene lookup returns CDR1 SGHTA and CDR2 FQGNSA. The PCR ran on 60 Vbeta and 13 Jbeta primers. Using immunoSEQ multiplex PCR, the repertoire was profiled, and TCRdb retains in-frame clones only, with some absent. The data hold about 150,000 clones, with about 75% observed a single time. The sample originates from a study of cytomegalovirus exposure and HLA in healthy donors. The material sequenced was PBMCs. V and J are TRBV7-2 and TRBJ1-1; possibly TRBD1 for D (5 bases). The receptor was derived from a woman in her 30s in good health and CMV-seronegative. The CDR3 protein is CASSFGRANTEAFF. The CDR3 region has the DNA TGTGCCAGCAGCTTCGGCAGGGCCAACACTGAAGCTTTCTTT.